The rows below give T cell receptor beta chains drawn from one sample of a study of identical twins' blood T cells. One entry per CDR3 protein, called by TCRdb with MiXCR from the 5' RACE reads. Of fewer than 450,000 distinct CDR3 sequences in the sample, about 28% were seen once. The specimen was PBMCs. All receptors come from a woman aged 18 to 50 in good health. The CDR3 runs from the conserved cysteine through the conserved F or W. D genes are given only for firm matches. Rows may omit the clone size; those that give it use once, few, many or a size class.

D: .; V: TRBV7-9; J: TRBJ1-4; size: .; CDR3: CASSFDDNEKLFF; DNA: TGTGCCAGCAGCTTTGACGATAATGAAAAACTGTTTTTT
D: .; V: TRBV20-1; J: TRBJ2-1; size: .; CDR3: CSAKDWASGGNEQFF; DNA: TGCAGTGCTAAAGATTGGGCTAGTGGGGGGAATGAGCAGTTCTTC
D: .; V: TRBV3-1; J: TRBJ1-1; size: few; CDR3: CASSEREFRTEAFF; DNA: TGTGCCAGCAGCGAGAGGGAGTTTCGGACTGAAGCTTTCTTT
D: .; V: TRBV20-1; J: TRBJ1-4; size: few; CDR3: CSARATNEKLFF; DNA: TGCAGTGCTAGGGCAACTAATGAAAAACTGTTTTTT
D: .; V: TRBV13; J: TRBJ1-2; size: .; CDR3: CASSLNRGVNGYTF; DNA: TGTGCCAGCAGCTTAAACCGGGGGGTAAATGGCTACACCTTC
D: TRBD1; V: TRBV9; J: TRBJ1-1; size: .; CDR3: CASRQGQGAHTEAFF; DNA: TGTGCCAGCAGACAGGGGCAAGGGGCCCACACTGAAGCTTTCTTT
D: TRBD1; V: TRBV29-1; J: TRBJ1-1; size: few; CDR3: CSAMGGTGRLGTEAFF; DNA: TGCAGCGCTATGGGAGGGACAGGGAGGCTCGGCACTGAAGCTTTCTTT
D: .; V: TRBV20-1; J: TRBJ2-2; size: few; CDR3: CSASPPRGRTGELFF; DNA: TGCAGTGCTAGTCCCCCCCGGGGTCGCACCGGGGAGCTGTTTTTT
D: .; V: TRBV7-9; J: TRBJ2-2; size: .; CDR3: CTSSSSMRGANTGELFF; DNA: TGTACCAGCAGCTCCTCCATGAGGGGCGCGAATACCGGGGAGCTGTTTTTT
D: .; V: TRBV6-5; J: TRBJ2-3; size: .; CDR3: CASSQTPGTDTQYF; DNA: TGTGCCAGCAGTCAGACTCCAGGCACAGATACGCAGTATTTT
D: .; V: TRBV9; J: TRBJ1-2; size: .; CDR3: CASSPREGYGYTF; DNA: TGTGCCAGCAGCCCAAGGGAGGGCTATGGCTACACCTTC
D: TRBD2; V: TRBV20-1; J: TRBJ2-3; size: few; CDR3: CSARPGLDLSTDTQYF; DNA: TGCAGTGCTAGACCGGGACTAGACTTATCCACAGATACGCAGTATTTT
D: .; V: TRBV19; J: TRBJ1-2; size: few; CDR3: CASSRNYGYTF; DNA: TGTGCCAGTAGTCGGAACTATGGCTACACCTTC
D: .; V: TRBV2; J: TRBJ1-5; size: .; CDR3: CASSASRNQPQHF; DNA: TGTGCCAGCAGTGCGAGCCGCAATCAGCCCCAGCATTTT
D: .; V: TRBV20-1; J: TRBJ1-4; size: few; CDR3: CSADRDLSYGKLFF; DNA: TGCAGTGCCGATCGGGACCTTTCGTATGGAAAACTGTTTTTT
D: .; V: TRBV7-9; J: TRBJ2-2; size: few; CDR3: CASSSLTRTGELFF; DNA: TGTGCCAGCAGCTCCCTGACTCGCACCGGGGAGCTGTTTTTT
D: .; V: TRBV20-1; J: TRBJ1-5; size: .; CDR3: CSATTVITDQPQHF; DNA: TGCAGTGCCACGACCGTGATTACTGATCAGCCCCAGCATTTT
D: TRBD1; V: TRBV5-1; J: TRBJ1-4; size: .; CDR3: CASSSRTGGYEKLFF; DNA: TGCGCCAGCAGCTCCCGGACAGGGGGGTATGAAAAACTGTTTTTT
D: .; V: TRBV6-4; J: TRBJ1-2; size: many; CDR3: CASSDSRTGYTF; DNA: TGTGCCAGCAGTGACTCTAGAACTGGCTACACCTTC
D: TRBD1; V: TRBV6-1; J: TRBJ1-2; size: .; CDR3: CASSGSGTVYGYTF; DNA: TGTGCCAGCAGTGGGTCCGGGACAGTTTATGGCTACACCTTC
D: TRBD1; V: TRBV2; J: TRBJ2-7; size: .; CDR3: CASSRDRPPYEQYF; DNA: TGTGCCAGCAGCCGGGACAGACCCCCCTACGAGCAGTACTTC
D: TRBD2; V: TRBV9; J: TRBJ2-3; size: many; CDR3: CASCSGSESDTQYF; DNA: TGTGCCAGCTGTAGCGGGAGTGAATCAGATACGCAGTATTTT
D: .; V: TRBV11-2; J: TRBJ1-1; size: .; CDR3: CASSQGHEAFF; DNA: TGTGCCAGCAGCCAAGGACATGAAGCTTTCTTT
D: TRBD1; V: TRBV27; J: TRBJ2-7; size: .; CDR3: CASRSTGQQYEQYF; DNA: TGTGCCAGCAGATCGACGGGACAGCAGTACGAGCAGTACTTC
D: .; V: TRBV3-1; J: TRBJ2-5; size: .; CDR3: CASSWTPADQETQYF; DNA: TGTGCCAGCAGCTGGACACCCGCCGACCAAGAGACCCAGTACTTC
D: .; V: TRBV5-1; J: TRBJ2-4; size: .; CDR3: CASSLDLNIQYF; DNA: TGCGCCAGCAGCTTGGATCTAAACATTCAGTACTTC
D: TRBD2; V: TRBV3-1; J: TRBJ2-5; size: .; CDR3: CASSSRTSGGKETQYF; DNA: TGTGCCAGCAGCTCGCGGACTAGCGGGGGCAAAGAGACCCAGTACTTC
D: .; V: TRBV29-1; J: TRBJ1-3; size: .; CDR3: CSVGGASGNTIYF; DNA: TGCAGCGTTGGAGGGGCTTCGGGAAACACCATATATTTT
D: .; V: TRBV19; J: TRBJ1-2; size: once; CDR3: CASSIPMLRNPPNYGYTF; DNA: TGTGCCAGTAGTATCCCGATGCTGAGGAACCCACCTAACTATGGCTACACCTTC
D: .; V: TRBV11-2; J: TRBJ2-7; size: few; CDR3: CASSFWSSYEQYF; DNA: TGTGCCAGCAGCTTTTGGAGCTCCTACGAGCAGTACTTC
D: TRBD2; V: TRBV5-1; J: TRBJ2-1; size: .; CDR3: CASSLRTSLVYNEQFF; DNA: TGCGCCAGCAGCTTACGGACTAGCTTGGTTTACAATGAGCAGTTCTTC
D: .; V: TRBV28; J: TRBJ2-3; size: few; CDR3: CASSSHGFTGTDTQYF; DNA: TGTGCCAGCAGTTCCCATGGTTTTACGGGCACAGATACGCAGTATTTT
D: TRBD1; V: TRBV6-2/TRBV6-3; J: TRBJ1-5; size: .; CDR3: CASSSSRTGGYNQPQHF; DNA: TGTGCCAGCAGTTCTTCTAGGACAGGGGGCTACAATCAGCCCCAGCATTTT
D: .; V: TRBV20-1; J: TRBJ1-6; size: many; CDR3: CSAGGGSYNSPLHF; DNA: TGCAGTGCCGGCGGCGGCTCCTATAATTCACCCCTCCACTTT
D: TRBD1; V: TRBV12-5; J: TRBJ1-1; size: .; CDR3: CASGGQGTHTEAFF; DNA: TGTGCTAGTGGCGGACAGGGCACTCACACTGAAGCTTTCTTT
D: .; V: TRBV12-3/TRBV12-4; J: TRBJ1-1; size: many; CDR3: CASTPGRNTEAFF; DNA: TGTGCCAGCACCCCGGGCCGTAACACTGAAGCTTTCTTT
D: .; V: TRBV15; J: TRBJ1-3; size: .; CDR3: CATSVNSGNTIYF; DNA: TGTGCCACCAGCGTCAACTCTGGAAACACCATATATTTT
D: .; V: TRBV29-1; J: TRBJ1-1; size: few; CDR3: CSVAFKYSNTEAFF; DNA: TGCAGCGTTGCCTTTAAATACAGTAACACTGAAGCTTTCTTT